The 10 T cell receptor beta chains below all came from one sample that was sequenced in a study of blood T cell repertoires in COVID-19. TCRdb keeps only in-frame clones here, not all; method: immunoSEQ multiplex PCR. This sample has approximately 180,000 clones, with 85% to 90% found just once. Input material: peripheral blood. All receptors come from a human donor in a cohort sampled during active COVID-19.

This clone was seen just once. The gene calls are TRBV5-1 and TRBJ1-1; no clear D gene. The CDR3 covers 14 residues. Germline-derived CDR1 and CDR2 are SGHRS and YFSETQ. V lost 4 bases to trimming and J lost 4 bases, with 14 bases between them. For the CDR3, the DNA is TGCGCCAGCAGCGGCGTTGGTGGAGGCACTGAAGCTTTCTTT. Protein: CASSGVGGGTEAFF. The full variable domain, with the rest looked up from reference TRBV5-1 and TRBJ1-1, is KAGVTQTPRYLIKTRGQQVTLSCSPISGHRSVSWYQQTPGQGLQFLFEYFSETQRNKGNFPGRFSGRQFSNSRSEMNVSTLELGDSALYLCASSGVGGGTEAFFGQGTRLTVV.

The gene calls are TRBV30 and TRBJ2-7; 8 nucleotides line up with TRBD1. Unmatched junction bases numbered 7, after V lost 3 bases and J lost 3 bases. The CDR3 spans 14 residues. CDR1 is GTSNPN, CDR2 SVGIG, per germline (reference sequence). The CDR3 DNA reads as TGTGCCTGGAGCAGGACAGGGATAGGCTACGAGCAGTACTTC. Its protein is CAWSRTGIGYEQYF.

The rearrangement uses TRBV11-2 and TRBJ2-3; D perhaps matches TRBD2 (5 bases). In germline, CDR1 is SGHAT, CDR2 FQNNGV. V was pared by 1 base and J by 3 bases, with 8 bases between. CDR3 size: 14 residues. DNA for the CDR3: TGTGCCAGCAGCTTAGCGACTACGACAGATACGCAGTATTTT. It specifies CASSLATTTDTQYF.

The gene calls are TRBV27 and TRBJ2-7, with D hard to call. V was trimmed by 1 base and J by 1 base, leaving 5 bases between them. Per germline, CDR1 MNHEY and CDR2 SMNVEV (reference sequence). CDR3 length: 13 residues. CDR3 sequence (DNA): TGTGCCAGCAGTTTATACAGTTCCTACGAGCAGTACTTC. It translates to CASSLYSSYEQYF.

The chain joins TRBV15 to TRBJ2-3; no clear D. V lost 0 bases to trimming and J lost 3 bases, with 4 bases between them. Germline-derived CDR1 and CDR2 are LNHNV and YYDKDF (reference sequence). This CDR3 region has 13 residues. The CDR3 DNA follows: TGTGCCACCAGCAGAGATACTACAGATACGCAGTATTTT. It encodes CATSRDTTDTQYF.

The rearrangement joins TRBV21-1 to TRBJ2-1; the D call in the table, TRBD2, was not verified against the DNA. TRBV21-1 is shown as a pseudogene. The CDR3 is made up of 11 amino acids. The CDR3 DNA reads TGTGCCAGACTACAACGCAATGAGCAGTTCTTC. The encoded protein is CARLQRNEQFF.

This clone has a handful of counts. The chain is built from TRBV5-1 and TRBJ2-7; D may be TRBD1 (5 bases). The CDR3 totals 14 residues. V dropped 0 bases and J dropped 7 bases, with 14 bases sitting between them. CDR1 is SGHRS and CDR2 is YFSETQ in the germline V gene. The CDR3 DNA reads as TGCGCCAGCAGCTTGGAAACAGGTCGGAAAGAGCAGTACTTC. Protein: CASSLETGRKEQYF.

This sequence joins TRBV18 and TRBJ2-1; tentative D call: TRBD1 (6 bases). V lost 3 bases, J lost 4 bases, and 16 bases lay in between. This CDR3 is built from 16 residues. Germline V CDR1 and CDR2: KGHSH, LQKENI. The chain's CDR3 is CASSPRRTGLYNEQFF. The CDR3 coding sequence is TGTGCCAGCTCACCCCGTCGTACAGGGTTGTACAATGAGCAGTTCTTC.

The J gene is TRBJ2-5, the V gene TRBV4-3; 9 nucleotides align to TRBD1. The germline gives CDR1 LGHNA, CDR2 YSLEER. After removal of 0 bases from V and 5 bases from J, the junction contained 7 bases not matched to a gene. This CDR3 is 16 amino acids long. CDR3 in DNA: TGCGCCAGCAGCCAAGATTCCGGGACAGGGTCGGAGACCCAGTACTTC. Translating gives CASSQDSGTGSETQYF.

Written as DNA, the CDR3 is TGTGCCAGCAGTTTACGGGTCTCTGGCTACACCTTC. This encodes CASSLRVSGYTF. The rearrangement links TRBV6-6 to TRBJ1-2; D unclear. The CDR3 sequence is 12 residues long. Trimming shortened V by 4 bases and J by 7 bases, and 10 bases separated the two germline ends. Germline CDR1 MNHNY, CDR2 SVGAGI (reference sequence).